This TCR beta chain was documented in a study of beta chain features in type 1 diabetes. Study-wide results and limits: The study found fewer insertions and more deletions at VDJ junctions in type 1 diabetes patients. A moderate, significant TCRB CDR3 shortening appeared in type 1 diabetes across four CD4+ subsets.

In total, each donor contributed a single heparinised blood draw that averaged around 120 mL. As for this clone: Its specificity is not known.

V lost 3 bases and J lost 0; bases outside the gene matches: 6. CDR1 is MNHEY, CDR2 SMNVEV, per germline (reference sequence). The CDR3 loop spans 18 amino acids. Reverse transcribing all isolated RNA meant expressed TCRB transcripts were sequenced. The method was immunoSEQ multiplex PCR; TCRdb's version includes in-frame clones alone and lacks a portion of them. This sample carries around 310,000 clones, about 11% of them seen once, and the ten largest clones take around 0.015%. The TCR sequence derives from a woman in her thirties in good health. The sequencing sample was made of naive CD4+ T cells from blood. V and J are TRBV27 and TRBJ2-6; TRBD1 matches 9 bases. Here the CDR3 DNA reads TGTGCCAGCAGTTTCGGGACAGGGCGACACTCTGGGGCCAACGTCCTGACTTTC. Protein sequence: CASSFGTGRHSGANVLTF.